The clone carrying this T cell receptor (beta chain) was observed once. This record belongs to a study of identical twins. Each CDR3 protein gets one entry after TCRdb re-called the 5' RACE reads with MiXCR. The table shows roughly 290,000 distinct CDR3 sequences, with more than 6.5% occurring only once. The data also belong to a second study, concerning yellow fever vaccine responses in identical twins.

The receptor's source is a woman between 18 and 29 years old in good health. Sequencing was performed on memory (CD45RO+) T cells sorted from blood.

CDR3 DNA: TGTGCCAGCAGCGGTGGGCTAGCGGGCTACAATGAGCAGTTCTTC. Translated, it gives CASSGGLAGYNEQFF. The V gene is TRBV9, the J gene TRBJ2-1; TRBD2 aligns across 8 bases. CDR3 length equals 15 residues. The V gene end was trimmed by 3 bases and the J gene end by 3 bases; junction bases not matched to a gene: 5. CDR1 SGDLS and CDR2 YYNGEE come from the germline V gene. The whole variable domain, filled in from reference TRBV9 and TRBJ2-1, reads DSGVTQTPKHLITATGQRVTLRCSPRSGDLSVYWYQQSLDQGLQFLIQYYNGEERAKGNILERFSAQQFPDLHSELNLSSLELGDSALYFCASSGGLAGYNEQFFGPGTRLTVL.